This TCR beta chain was recovered during a study of control samples from healthy donors and cancer patients (TCRdb year 2020). There are 14 amino acids in the CDR3, from cysteine to phenylalanine inclusive. Only the CDR3 part of the read is kept: 42 bases, read in frame from the first base. The junction shows trimming of 6 bases on V and 1 base on J, plus 12 bases between the germline ends. The germline V gene encodes CDR1 MNHEY and CDR2 SVGAGI. Regarding this clone: The antigen it recognizes is unknown. Base qualities are missing; no much larger clone stands one base away.

The library was made by the immunoSEQ multiplex PCR assay. The table was pulled from immuneACCESS by TCRdb, which kept in-frame rearrangements only. Such tables lose some clones; where checked, under half of the loss comes from unresolved V genes, and the rest has no known cause. The sample table holds about 94,000 clones, of which approximately 90% were seen once. Over 3% of the sample is held by the ten biggest clonotypes. The rearrangement combines TRBV6-5 with TRBJ1-1; no confident D gene assignment can be made. The sample comprised blood. The receptor was derived from a woman under 30 in good health. The CDR3 region: CASSPPRANTEAFF. The sequence in DNA is TGTGCCAGCAGCCCCCCGCGGGCGAACACTGAAGCTTTCTTT.